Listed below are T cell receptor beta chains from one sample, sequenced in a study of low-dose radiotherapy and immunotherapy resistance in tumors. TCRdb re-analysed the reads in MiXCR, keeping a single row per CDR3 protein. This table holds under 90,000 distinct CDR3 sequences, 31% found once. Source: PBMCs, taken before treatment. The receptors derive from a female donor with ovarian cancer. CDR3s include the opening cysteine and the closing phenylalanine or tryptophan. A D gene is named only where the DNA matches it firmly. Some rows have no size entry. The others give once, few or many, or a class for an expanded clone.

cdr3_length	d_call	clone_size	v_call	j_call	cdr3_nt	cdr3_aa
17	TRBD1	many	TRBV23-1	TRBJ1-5	TGCGCCAGCAGAGGACAGGGGGCCCCGTATAGCAATCAGCCCCAGCATTTT	CASRGQGAPYSNQPQHF
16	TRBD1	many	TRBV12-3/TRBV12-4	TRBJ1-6	TGTGCCAGCAGTGACACTGGGACAGCGCTAGGTTCACCCCTCCACTTT	CASSDTGTALGSPLHF
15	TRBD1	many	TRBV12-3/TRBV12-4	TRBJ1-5	TGTGCCACAAGTTTCCACGACAGGGGGGAACAGCCCCAGCATTTT	CATSFHDRGEQPQHF
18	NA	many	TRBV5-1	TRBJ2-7	TGCGCCAGCAGGCATACACTGACAGGTCCTTCGGGGGCCTACGAGCAGTACTTC	CASRHTLTGPSGAYEQYF
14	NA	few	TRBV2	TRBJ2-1	TGTGCCTCCCTTATGAGCGACTCCTACAATGAGCAGTTCTTC	CASLMSDSYNEQFF
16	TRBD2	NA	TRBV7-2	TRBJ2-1	TGTGCCAGCAGCCGCGGGTGGGCTAGCGGTTACAATGAGCAGTTCTTC	CASSRGWASGYNEQFF
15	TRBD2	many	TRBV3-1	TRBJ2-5	TGTGCCAGCAGCCTCCGGGGACTAGCTCAAGAGACCCAGTACTTC	CASSLRGLAQETQYF
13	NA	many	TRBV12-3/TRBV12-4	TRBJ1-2	TGTGCCAGCAGGTACAGCCCTAACTATGGCTACACCTTC	CASRYSPNYGYTF
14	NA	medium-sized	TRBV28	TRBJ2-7	TGTGCCAGCAGTCCATCCCTAGGACGAGCCGAGCAGTACTTC	CASSPSLGRAEQYF
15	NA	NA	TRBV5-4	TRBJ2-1	TGTGCCAGCACCGCCGGGACCACCTCAGGCAATGAGCAGTTCTTC	CASTAGTTSGNEQFF